A selection of T cell receptor beta chains follows, all from one sample in a study of blood T cells in healthy people across ages. TCRdb called the 5' RACE reads again in MiXCR, with one record for every CDR3 protein. The top ten hold about 4% of the sample, which has approximately 1.5 million distinct CDR3 sequences, roughly two fifths seen once. Sequencing was done on a sample of blood. All receptors derive from a woman aged 18-29 years in good health. CDR3s include the opening cysteine and the closing phenylalanine or tryptophan. Fields, in order: V gene, J gene, CDR3 protein.

v_gene: TRBV29-1; j_gene: TRBJ2-2; CDR3aa: CSVVEGRTGELFF
v_gene: TRBV18; j_gene: TRBJ2-7; CDR3aa: CASSPPGQYNEQYF
v_gene: TRBV12-3/TRBV12-4; j_gene: TRBJ1-2; CDR3aa: CASTPGSSYGYTF
v_gene: TRBV7-3; j_gene: TRBJ1-2; CDR3aa: CASSPSGQGNYGYTF
v_gene: TRBV27; j_gene: TRBJ2-1; CDR3aa: CASSLSGLAGSREQFF
v_gene: TRBV2; j_gene: TRBJ1-4; CDR3aa: CASSGDRNSGPNEKLFF
v_gene: TRBV12-3/TRBV12-4; j_gene: TRBJ2-7; CDR3aa: CASSSLTGGSYEQYF
v_gene: TRBV7-9; j_gene: TRBJ2-7; CDR3aa: CASSRTGVSYEQYF
v_gene: TRBV29-1; j_gene: TRBJ1-1; CDR3aa: CSVEHRFITEAFF
v_gene: TRBV4-1; j_gene: TRBJ1-2; CDR3aa: CASSLLGAYGYTF
v_gene: TRBV7-9; j_gene: TRBJ1-6; CDR3aa: CASVGYDSPLHF
v_gene: TRBV7-2; j_gene: TRBJ2-5; CDR3aa: CASSLVAEGGLYNEQYF
v_gene: TRBV4-2; j_gene: TRBJ2-7; CDR3aa: CASSQGPAYEQYF
v_gene: TRBV4-3; j_gene: TRBJ1-5; CDR3aa: CASSPGRIGNQPQHF
v_gene: TRBV27; j_gene: TRBJ1-1; CDR3aa: CASRQGTLNTEAFF
v_gene: TRBV9; j_gene: TRBJ2-3; CDR3aa: CASSNRDSTDTQYF
v_gene: TRBV7-2; j_gene: TRBJ1-2; CDR3aa: CASSSGGRYGYTF
v_gene: TRBV29-1; j_gene: TRBJ1-1; CDR3aa: CSVFNRTGKAFF
v_gene: TRBV28; j_gene: TRBJ2-1; CDR3aa: CASSLSPNEQFF
v_gene: TRBV7-6; j_gene: TRBJ2-2; CDR3aa: CASSLDFGTGELFF
v_gene: TRBV12-3/TRBV12-4; j_gene: TRBJ1-2; CDR3aa: CASRSIGYTF
v_gene: TRBV2; j_gene: TRBJ2-3; CDR3aa: CASSDRGATDTQYF
v_gene: TRBV11-2; j_gene: TRBJ2-3; CDR3aa: CASSSILTGGYQDTQYF
v_gene: TRBV28; j_gene: TRBJ2-4; CDR3aa: CASSRPDKNIQYF
v_gene: TRBV28; j_gene: TRBJ2-7; CDR3aa: CASSWRGAGHEQYF
v_gene: TRBV4-1; j_gene: TRBJ2-1; CDR3aa: CASSQDSGWDEQFF
v_gene: TRBV3-1; j_gene: NA; CDR3aa: CASSQVVAWVNSYNEQYF
v_gene: TRBV6-6; j_gene: TRBJ1-1; CDR3aa: CASSYSPTGVANTEAFF
v_gene: TRBV7-2; j_gene: TRBJ2-1; CDR3aa: CASSLGRANRDNEQFF
v_gene: TRBV5-1; j_gene: TRBJ2-2; CDR3aa: CGDALDTGELFF
v_gene: TRBV7-3; j_gene: TRBJ2-1; CDR3aa: CASSLIPRGWTSYNEQFF
v_gene: TRBV5-1; j_gene: TRBJ2-3; CDR3aa: CASSQMGTRTTDTQYF
v_gene: TRBV20-1; j_gene: TRBJ1-4; CDR3aa: CGALRDINEKLFF
v_gene: TRBV12-3/TRBV12-4; j_gene: TRBJ1-5; CDR3aa: CASSFGQGHSNRPQHF
v_gene: TRBV6-2/TRBV6-3; j_gene: TRBJ2-7; CDR3aa: CASSPFDGLSYEQYF
v_gene: TRBV7-2; j_gene: TRBJ1-2; CDR3aa: CASSSSRDPRSGHYGYTF
v_gene: TRBV11-2; j_gene: TRBJ1-2; CDR3aa: CASSLVVGGRDGYTF
v_gene: TRBV7-2; j_gene: TRBJ1-3; CDR3aa: CASSLAYRTSGNTIYF
v_gene: TRBV7-2; j_gene: TRBJ1-2; CDR3aa: CASSLIPNRGMNYGYTF
v_gene: TRBV10-3; j_gene: TRBJ2-1; CDR3aa: CAISGTSGGEQFF
v_gene: TRBV7-9; j_gene: TRBJ1-5; CDR3aa: CASSNTLGLNQPQHF
v_gene: TRBV5-1; j_gene: TRBJ1-2; CDR3aa: CASSTQGAGGYTF
v_gene: TRBV20-1; j_gene: TRBJ1-5; CDR3aa: CSAKRSGLGNQPQHF
v_gene: TRBV3-1; j_gene: TRBJ2-5; CDR3aa: CASSPSRGTQYF
v_gene: TRBV15; j_gene: TRBJ1-4; CDR3aa: CATRGHNEKLFF
v_gene: TRBV20-1; j_gene: TRBJ2-3; CDR3aa: CSARPSGSNTQYF
v_gene: TRBV20-1; j_gene: NA; CDR3aa: CSARGTVYEQYF
v_gene: TRBV27; j_gene: TRBJ1-2; CDR3aa: CASSYQGASYGYTF
v_gene: TRBV6-9; j_gene: TRBJ2-1; CDR3aa: CASSPEGKANEQFF
v_gene: TRBV4-3; j_gene: TRBJ1-5; CDR3aa: CASSQERGQDNQPQHF
v_gene: TRBV6-5; j_gene: TRBJ2-7; CDR3aa: CASSPDRGTIYEQYF
v_gene: TRBV30; j_gene: TRBJ1-3; CDR3aa: CAWSVGDSSGNTIYF
v_gene: TRBV9; j_gene: TRBJ1-6; CDR3aa: CAAAEDNNSPLHF
v_gene: TRBV5-1; j_gene: TRBJ2-1; CDR3aa: CASSPRPTGDLGVYNEQFF